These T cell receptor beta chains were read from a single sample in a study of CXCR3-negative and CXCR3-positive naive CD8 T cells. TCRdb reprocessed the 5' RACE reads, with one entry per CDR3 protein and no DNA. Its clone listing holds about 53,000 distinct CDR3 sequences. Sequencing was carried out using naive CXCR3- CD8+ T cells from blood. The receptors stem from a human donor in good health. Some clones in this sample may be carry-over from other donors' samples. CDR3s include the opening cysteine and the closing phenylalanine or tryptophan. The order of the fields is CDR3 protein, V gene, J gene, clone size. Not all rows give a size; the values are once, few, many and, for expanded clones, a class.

CDR3: CAIAQERRGYEQYF; V: TRBV10-3; J: TRBJ2-7; size: -
CDR3: CSARASDLDYGYTF; V: TRBV20-1; J: TRBJ1-2; size: -
CDR3: CASSQAGTGFNYGYTF; V: TRBV4-1; J: TRBJ1-2; size: -
CDR3: CASSQDVGTVSYEQYF; V: TRBV4-1; J: TRBJ2-7; size: medium-sized
CDR3: CSVDIYPSYEQYF; V: TRBV29-1; J: TRBJ2-7; size: -
CDR3: CASSDPGPSSCNEQFF; V: TRBV6-4; J: TRBJ2-1; size: -
CDR3: CASSRRPGQNQETQYF; V: TRBV7-6; J: TRBJ2-5; size: -
CDR3: CASRSRIWSGGELFF; V: TRBV7-6; J: TRBJ2-2; size: -
CDR3: CASSVGQSGTPGYTF; V: TRBV5-1; J: TRBJ1-2; size: -
CDR3: CASSNGAGGLVAFF; V: TRBV7-9; J: TRBJ1-1; size: -
CDR3: CASNRDRDYEQYF; V: TRBV7-9; J: TRBJ2-7; size: -
CDR3: CASSEGGQEAFF; V: TRBV2; J: TRBJ1-1; size: -
CDR3: CASHRGGGAPTEQYF; V: TRBV7-6; J: TRBJ2-7; size: -
CDR3: CASSLIVGAPNEQFF; V: TRBV7-3; J: TRBJ2-1; size: -
CDR3: CSARPQEGGNTHTQYF; V: TRBV20-1; J: TRBJ2-3; size: -
CDR3: CASSPDRGLAGELFF; V: TRBV5-6; J: TRBJ2-2; size: -
CDR3: CSARVGEGTYEQYF; V: TRBV20-1; J: TRBJ2-7; size: -
CDR3: CASSFAGYTDTQYF; V: TRBV7-9; J: TRBJ2-3; size: -
CDR3: CSVTPGAYGYTF; V: TRBV29-1; J: TRBJ1-2; size: -
CDR3: CASSLWQGNTGELFF; V: TRBV28; J: TRBJ2-2; size: -
CDR3: CSVRHRDRGNTGELFF; V: TRBV29-1; J: TRBJ2-2; size: -
CDR3: CASSPPLSGQSSYEQYF; V: TRBV7-9; J: TRBJ2-7; size: -
CDR3: CASTHGGSWGDTQYF; V: TRBV28; J: TRBJ2-3; size: -